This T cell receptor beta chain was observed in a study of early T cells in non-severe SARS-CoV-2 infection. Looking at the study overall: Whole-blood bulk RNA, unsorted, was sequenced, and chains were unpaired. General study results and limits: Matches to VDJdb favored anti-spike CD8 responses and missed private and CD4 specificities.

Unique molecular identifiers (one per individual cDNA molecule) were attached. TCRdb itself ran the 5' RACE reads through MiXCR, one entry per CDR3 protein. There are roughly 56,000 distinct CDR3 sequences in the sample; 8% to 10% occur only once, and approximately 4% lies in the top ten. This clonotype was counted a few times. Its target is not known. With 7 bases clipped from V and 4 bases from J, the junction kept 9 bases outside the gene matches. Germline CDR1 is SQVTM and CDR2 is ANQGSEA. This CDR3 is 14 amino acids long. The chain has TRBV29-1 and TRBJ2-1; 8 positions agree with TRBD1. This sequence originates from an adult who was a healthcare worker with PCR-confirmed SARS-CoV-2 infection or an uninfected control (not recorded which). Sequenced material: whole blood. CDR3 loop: CSGVRDRSYNEQFF. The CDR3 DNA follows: TGCAGCGGGGTCCGGGACAGGAGTTACAATGAGCAGTTCTTC.